This TCR beta chain was sequenced in a study of blood T cell repertoires in COVID-19. At the level of the study: Samples of COVID-19 (acute and convalescent) were obtained from the United States, Italy and Spain. PBMCs, B-cell-depleted T cells, or T cells provided the cDNA or gDNA that made up the material.

V lost 3 bases and J lost 2, with 14 bases in between. Per germline, CDR1 SGHAT and CDR2 FQNNGV. CDR3 length: 15 amino acids. Authors' methods: By means of reference gene primer amplification, nucleated cell counts were estimated. TCRdb's table, derived via immunoSEQ multiplex PCR, lists solely in-frame clones and lacks some. V, J and clone size are those of that table, while D and trimming were read from the DNA. The data contain about 240,000 clones, around 83% of them seen just once; the ten biggest clones take up around 9.6%. This receptor was identified in a woman older than 75 with acute or convalescent COVID-19. Input material: peripheral blood. The chain recombines TRBV11-2 with TRBJ2-7, with D perhaps matching TRBD2 (5 bases). The CDR3 DNA reads TGTGCCAGCAGCTTCAGACGGGGTTCCCCCTACGAGCAGTACTTC. Amino acids: CASSFRRGSPYEQYF. Supplemented by reference TRBV11-2 and TRBJ2-7, the full variable domain reads EAGVAQSPRYKIIEKRQSVAFWCNPISGHATLYWYQQILGQGPKLLIQFQNNGVVDDSQLPKDRFSAERLKGVDSTLKIQPAKLEDSAVYLCASSFRRGSPYEQYFGPGTRLTVT.